The text below deals with one TCR beta chain. This record comes from a study of T cells in localized non-small cell lung cancer. Sequencing used immunoSEQ multiplex PCR; TCRdb keeps in-frame clones, though not all of them. The repertoire holds fewer than 5,500 clones, 25% to 35% seen once, with about 5.2% in the top ten. CDR1 and CDR2 (germline): MNHGY, SAAAGT. The CDR3 sequence is 12 residues long. Trimming cost V 5 bases and J 2 bases, with 5 bases left between them. This TCR came from a man between 35 and 75 years old with stage II lung adenocarcinoma. The starting material was lung tumor tissue, obtained before any cancer treatment. The rearrangement links TRBV6-8 to TRBJ2-3; D uncertain. CDR3 sequence (DNA): TGTGCCAGCAGTGACACCACAGATACGCAGTATTTT. The encoded protein is CASSDTTDTQYF.